This T cell receptor (beta chain) was obtained from a study of T-cell memory formation after mild COVID-19. Study details: In these data, TCR clusters were largely donor specific.

CDR3 length equals 12 residues. In germline, CDR1 is DFQATT, CDR2 SNEGSKA (reference sequence). TCRdb recomputed calls from the 5' RACE reads with MiXCR, one row per CDR3 protein. Here the sample spans roughly 510,000 distinct CDR3 sequences, approximately 15% being singletons. This chain connects TRBV20-1 to TRBJ2-3; D unclear. This TCR was recovered from an adult woman who had mild COVID-19 (a few samples of this study predate the infection). Cell type and time point are not known. Specimen: PBMCs or a T cell subset sorted from them (not recorded which). Here the CDR3 DNA reads TGCAGCGACCGTGGACGCACAGATACGCAGTATTTT. Translation: CSDRGRTDTQYF.